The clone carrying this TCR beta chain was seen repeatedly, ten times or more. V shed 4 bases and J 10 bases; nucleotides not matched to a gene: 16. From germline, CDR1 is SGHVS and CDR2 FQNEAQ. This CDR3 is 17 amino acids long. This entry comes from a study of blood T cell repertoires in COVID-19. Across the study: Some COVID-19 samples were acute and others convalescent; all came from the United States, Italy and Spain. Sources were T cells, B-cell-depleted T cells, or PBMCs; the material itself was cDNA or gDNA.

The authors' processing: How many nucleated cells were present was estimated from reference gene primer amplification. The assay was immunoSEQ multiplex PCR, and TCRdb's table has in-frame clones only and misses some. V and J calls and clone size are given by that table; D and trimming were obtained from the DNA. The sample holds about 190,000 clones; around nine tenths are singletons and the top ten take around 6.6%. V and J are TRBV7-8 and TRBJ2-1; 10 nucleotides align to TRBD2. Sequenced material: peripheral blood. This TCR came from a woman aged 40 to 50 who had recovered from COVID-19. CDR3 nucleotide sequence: TGTGCCAGCAGCTCCCGCCACACAAGCGGGAGGGCCGGCGAGCAGTTCTTC. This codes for CASSSRHTSGRAGEQFF.